The 19 T cell receptor beta chains below were found in one sample sequenced in a study of identical twins. TCRdb re-called the 5' RACE reads through MiXCR, storing one row per CDR3 protein. The sample shows 700,000 to 950,000 distinct CDR3 sequences, more than 9% of them seen only once. The same sample was also used in a study of yellow fever vaccine responses in identical twins.

The sequencing sample was made of PBMCs. These TCRs come from a woman younger than 35 in good health.

This clonotype turned up a few times. The chain links TRBV18 to TRBJ1-1, with D possibly matching TRBD1 (6 bases). The V gene's germline CDR1 is KGHSH and CDR2 LQKENI. Trimming stripped 5 bases from V and 5 bases from J, with 21 bases between. The CDR3 extends over 16 amino acids. CDR3 in DNA: TGTGCCAGCTCAAGCCCACTTGCCAGGGGTCGGACTGAAGCTTTCTTT. As protein: CASSSPLARGRTEAFF.

This clonotype was detected a few times. The chain employs TRBV15 and TRBJ2-1; a weak D match, TRBD2 (6 bases). Trimming pared 1 base from V and 3 bases from J, leaving 10 bases between. This CDR3 contains 15 residues. The germline gives CDR1 LNHNV, CDR2 YYDKDF (reference sequence). CDR3 nucleotide sequence: TGTGCCACCAGCAGAGGTAGCGGAGGCTACAATGAGCAGTTCTTC. Translated: CATSRGSGGYNEQFF.

This clonotype was found once. The chain couples TRBV7-2 to TRBJ2-1; TRBD2 is a possible D gene (5 bases). Trimming left V 1 base short and J 7 bases short, with 17 bases between. Germline CDR1 and CDR2: SGHTA and FQGNSA. The CDR3 spans 16 residues. The CDR3: CASSLVAGRTGNEQFF. Here the CDR3 DNA reads TGTGCCAGCAGCTTAGTTGCGGGCCGGACCGGAAATGAGCAGTTCTTC.

This clonotype has ten or more counts. The chain recombines TRBV6-2 or TRBV6-3 with TRBJ2-7, with a tentative D call TRBD2 (6 bases). V dropped 8 bases and J dropped 0 bases, with 26 bases sitting between them. This CDR3 has 18 residues. Germline V gene sequence: CDR1 MNHEY, CDR2 SVGEGT. The chain's CDR3 is CASALRGKGAHLSYEQYF. DNA for the CDR3: TGTGCCAGCGCCCTACGGGGGAAAGGGGCACACCTCTCCTACGAGCAGTACTTC.

Notes on this clonotype: A much larger clone differs from this one at a single base, so this may be a read error. The CDR3 coding sequence is TGTGCCAGCAGCCAGGGGGCTGGGGTACTAGTGGGCACCAATGAGCAGTTCTTC. It encodes CASSQGAGVLVGTNEQFF. The chain links TRBV3-1 to TRBJ2-1; the D gene is possibly TRBD1 (6 bases). V lost 3 bases and J lost 6, with 24 bases in between. Germline CDR1 is LGHDT and CDR2 is YNNKEL (reference sequence). CDR3 length: 18 amino acids.

V gene TRBV29-1 combines with J gene TRBJ1-4; 8 bases are shared with TRBD1. This CDR3 comprises 14 residues. In germline, CDR1 is SQVTM, CDR2 ANQGSEA. The ends lost 5 bases at V and 6 bases at J; junction bases unmatched: 8. Written as DNA, the CDR3 is TGCAGCGTTTCACCGACAGGGGCTTATGAAAAACTGTTTTTT. This encodes CSVSPTGAYEKLFF.

This clonotype was observed a handful of times. The chain couples TRBV20-1 to TRBJ2-3; 15 bases are shared with TRBD2. Germline loops: CDR1 DFQATT, CDR2 SNEGSKA (reference sequence). Germline trimming cut 6 bases from V and 0 bases from J; bases unmatched to any gene: 4. This CDR3 contains 16 residues. The CDR3 sequence: CSATGLAGGSTDTQYF. The CDR3 DNA reads TGCAGTGCCACAGGACTAGCGGGGGGGAGCACAGATACGCAGTATTTT.

This clonotype was observed many times. The chain links TRBV12-3 or TRBV12-4 to TRBJ2-1, with unresolved D. This CDR3 spans 13 amino acids. Trimming cost V 3 bases and J 7 bases, with 10 bases left between them. The CDR3: CASSFVGINEQFF. CDR3 nucleotide sequence: TGTGCCAGCAGTTTCGTCGGAATTAATGAGCAGTTCTTC.

In its sample, this clonotype was seen once. The chain carries TRBV11-2 and TRBJ2-3; 12 bases match TRBD2. The CDR3 runs 15 residues. CDR1 is SGHAT, CDR2 FQNNGV, per germline. With 5 bases clipped from V and 4 bases from J, the junction kept 4 bases outside the gene matches. CDR3 region: CASSRTSGTPDTQYF. DNA of the CDR3: TGTGCCAGCAGCCGGACTAGCGGGACTCCAGATACGCAGTATTTT.

The V call is TRBV20-1, the J call TRBJ2-1; D may be TRBD1 (6 bases). The ends were cut back, 5 bases at V and 4 bases at J, with 6 bases in the middle. The CDR3 runs 11 residues. The germline V gene has CDR1 DFQATT and CDR2 SNEGSKA (reference sequence). The CDR3 region is CSAGQYNEQFF. CDR3 nucleotide sequence: TGCAGTGCTGGACAGTACAATGAGCAGTTCTTC.

This rearrangement joins TRBV6-2 or TRBV6-3 to TRBJ1-2; D is unresolved. Germline V gene data show CDR1 as MNHEY and CDR2 as SVGEGT. Trimming pared 2 bases from V and 3 bases from J, leaving 4 bases between. The length of the CDR3 is 12 residues. The CDR3 protein is CASSYGDYGYTF. CDR3 DNA: TGTGCCAGCAGTTACGGAGACTATGGCTACACCTTC.

This clonotype appeared a few times. The chain links TRBV18 to TRBJ2-1, with TRBD2 matching over 7 bases. Germline V gene sequence: CDR1 KGHSH, CDR2 LQKENI. The J segment lost 9 bases and the V segment lost 6 bases, leaving 2 bases of the junction unmatched. This CDR3 comprises 11 residues. The CDR3 here is CASSREFEQFF. CDR3 sequence (DNA): TGTGCCAGCTCGCGGGAGTTTGAGCAGTTCTTC.

This clonotype was counted a few times. V usage is TRBV5-1 and J usage is TRBJ2-3; 9 nucleotides match TRBD2. The junction had 3 bases not matched to a gene; V was cut back by 1 base and J by 3 bases. The CDR3 is made up of 15 amino acids. Germline V gene data show CDR1 as SGHRS and CDR2 as YFSETQ. The CDR3 DNA is TGCGCCAGCAGCTTGATGGGACTAGCTACAGATACGCAGTATTTT. Protein sequence: CASSLMGLATDTQYF.

This clonotype was detected many times. The chain employs TRBV5-5 and TRBJ1-2, with TRBD1 matching over 8 bases. Trimming cost V 3 bases and J 3 bases; bases outside gene matches: 4. The CDR3 consists of 14 residues. The germline V gene has CDR1 SGHKS and CDR2 YYEKEE (reference sequence). CDR3 sequence: CASSSRTGYYGYTF. CDR3 bases: TGTGCCAGCAGCTCCCGGACAGGGTACTATGGCTACACCTTC.

The genes are TRBV5-1 and TRBJ2-3; D gene unclear. Trimming pared 4 bases from V and 1 base from J, leaving 10 bases between. This CDR3 comprises 14 residues. Germline CDR1 reads SGHRS; CDR2 reads YFSETQ. The CDR3: CASSPIPGTDTQYF. CDR3 nucleotides: TGCGCCAGCAGCCCAATACCGGGCACAGATACGCAGTATTTT.

This clonotype was counted a few times. V and J are TRBV2 and TRBJ1-4; D gene unclear. The germline V gene encodes CDR1 SNHLY and CDR2 FYNNEI. V lost 6 bases to trimming and J lost 0 bases, with 8 bases between them. This CDR3 is built from 14 residues. The CDR3 protein is CASRSEATNEKLFF. Here the CDR3 DNA reads TGTGCCAGCAGGTCGGAGGCAACTAATGAAAAACTGTTTTTT. Drawing the rest from reference TRBV2 and TRBJ1-4, the complete variable domain is EPEVTQTPSHQVTQMGQEVILRCVPISNHLYFYWYRQILGQKVEFLVSFYNNEISEKSEIFDDQFSVERPDGSNFTLKIRSTKLEDSAMYFCASRSEATNEKLFFGSGTQLSVL.

This sequence joins TRBV5-1 and TRBJ2-3; D possibly corresponds to TRBD2 (6 bases). This CDR3 is built from 13 residues. V lost 4 bases, J lost 6 bases, and 12 bases lay in between. CDR1 and CDR2 (germline): SGHRS, YFSETQ. The CDR3 loop reads CASSGGDSDTQYF. Here the CDR3 DNA reads TGCGCCAGCAGCGGAGGGGATTCGGATACGCAGTATTTT.

A few counts support this clonotype. V usage is TRBV6-1 and J usage is TRBJ1-2; TRBD1 matches at 9 bases. This CDR3 is built from 14 residues. Germline V CDR1 and CDR2: MNHNS, SASEGT. V gave up 6 bases and J gave up 6 bases; unmatched junction bases: 8. The CDR3 sequence is CASRPGTGYDGYTF. The CDR3 DNA follows: TGTGCCAGCAGGCCCGGGACAGGGTACGATGGCTACACCTTC.

The rearrangement joins TRBV9 to TRBJ2-7; 8 bases are a match to TRBD2. This CDR3 is 15 amino acids long. Germline CDR1 and CDR2: SGDLS and YYNGEE. Trimming took 4 bases from V and 3 from J; bases not matched to a gene: 9. The CDR3 spells CASSPLAGGYYEQYF. The CDR3 region has the DNA TGTGCCAGCAGCCCCCTTGCGGGGGGATACTACGAGCAGTACTTC.